This is a list of T cell receptor beta chains from one sample in a study of Graves' ophthalmopathy and Graves' hyperthyroidism. TCRdb independently ran MiXCR on the multiplex PCR reads; one entry per CDR3 protein. Of about 740,000 distinct CDR3 sequences in the sample, 40% were seen once. The material sequenced was peripheral blood. All receptors derive from an adult man with Graves' ophthalmopathy. Each CDR3 is given with its conserved first and last residue. D genes are given only for firm matches. Size is stated for part of the rows, as once, few or many counts, or as a class when the clone is expanded.

cdr3_length: 14
clone_size: -
j_call: TRBJ1-1
v_call: TRBV19
d_call: TRBD1
cdr3_nt: TGTGCCAGTAGTGTACAGGGGTCGCAAAGTCAAGCTTTCTTT
cdr3_aa: CASSVQGSQSQAFF

cdr3_length: 16
clone_size: -
j_call: TRBJ2-7
v_call: TRBV25-1
d_call: -
cdr3_nt: TGTGCCAGCAGTGCTAGGGCAGGGCAGGGCCTTCGCGAGCAGTACTTC
cdr3_aa: CASSARAGQGLREQYF

cdr3_length: 14
clone_size: many
j_call: TRBJ1-4
v_call: TRBV9
d_call: -
cdr3_nt: TGTGCCAGCAGCGTAGCACCGGAGGAGGAAAAACTGTTTTTT
cdr3_aa: CASSVAPEEEKLFF

cdr3_length: 14
clone_size: -
j_call: TRBJ2-5
v_call: TRBV2
d_call: -
cdr3_nt: TGTGCCAGCAGTGAATACCAGCGGAAAGAGACCCAGTACTTC
cdr3_aa: CASSEYQRKETQYF

cdr3_length: 14
clone_size: -
j_call: TRBJ2-7
v_call: TRBV10-2
d_call: TRBD2
cdr3_nt: TGCGCCAGCAGTGCTAGCGGGGTCCTCTACGAGCAGTACTTC
cdr3_aa: CASSASGVLYEQYF

cdr3_length: 15
clone_size: -
j_call: TRBJ2-7
v_call: TRBV10-3
d_call: -
cdr3_nt: TGTGCCATCAGCGGAACCGGGACCGTCACCTACGAGCAGTACTTC
cdr3_aa: CAISGTGTVTYEQYF

cdr3_length: 15
clone_size: few
j_call: TRBJ1-4
v_call: TRBV12-3/TRBV12-4
d_call: -
cdr3_nt: TGTGCCAGCACTCACCTACAGGGAGGATGGGAAAAACTGTTTTTT
cdr3_aa: CASTHLQGGWEKLFF

cdr3_length: 12
clone_size: -
j_call: TRBJ2-5
v_call: TRBV20-1
d_call: -
cdr3_nt: TGCAGTGCTAGCACAGTACAAGAGACCCAGTACTTC
cdr3_aa: CSASTVQETQYF

cdr3_length: 14
clone_size: few
j_call: TRBJ2-7
v_call: TRBV9
d_call: -
cdr3_nt: TGTGCCAGCAGTGAAAGACAGGATCCTGCCGGGCAGTACTTC
cdr3_aa: CASSERQDPAGQYF

cdr3_length: 15
clone_size: -
j_call: TRBJ2-6
v_call: TRBV15
d_call: -
cdr3_nt: TGTGCCGCCAGCAGCCAAGGCTCTGGGGCCAACGTCCTGACTTTC
cdr3_aa: CAASSQGSGANVLTF

cdr3_length: 18
clone_size: -
j_call: TRBJ1-5
v_call: TRBV7-4
d_call: TRBD1
cdr3_nt: TGTGCCAGCAGCTTATCTCTTCGTAGGCAGGGGGAGTGTCAGCCCCAGCATTTT
cdr3_aa: CASSLSLRRQGECQPQHF

cdr3_length: 15
clone_size: -
j_call: TRBJ1-5
v_call: TRBV24-1
d_call: TRBD1
cdr3_nt: TGTGCCACCAGTGACCCAGGGGGCCGGGGTCAGCCCCAGCATTTT
cdr3_aa: CATSDPGGRGQPQHF

cdr3_length: 15
clone_size: many
j_call: TRBJ1-2
v_call: TRBV7-9
d_call: -
cdr3_nt: TGTGCCAGCAGCTTGTCTCGGGGCGATAACTATGGCTACACCTTC
cdr3_aa: CASSLSRGDNYGYTF

cdr3_length: 15
clone_size: -
j_call: TRBJ2-2
v_call: TRBV12-3/TRBV12-4
d_call: -
cdr3_nt: TGTGCCAGCACCCCTCGAGTCGGGAACACCGGGGAGCTGTTTTTT
cdr3_aa: CASTPRVGNTGELFF

cdr3_length: 13
clone_size: -
j_call: TRBJ2-7
v_call: TRBV7-2
d_call: -
cdr3_nt: TGTGCCAGCAGCCACCCAGGCGCCTACGAGCAGTACTTC
cdr3_aa: CASSHPGAYEQYF

cdr3_length: 15
clone_size: few
j_call: TRBJ2-7
v_call: TRBV7-2
d_call: TRBD1
cdr3_nt: TGTGCCAGCAGCTTAGGGGGACAGGGATCAAAGGGGCAGTACTTC
cdr3_aa: CASSLGGQGSKGQYF

cdr3_length: 16
clone_size: -
j_call: TRBJ2-7
v_call: TRBV24-1
d_call: TRBD2
cdr3_nt: TGTGCCATCCAACCTTCTAGCGGACCTAGCTCCTACGAGCAGTACTTC
cdr3_aa: CAIQPSSGPSSYEQYF

cdr3_length: 16
clone_size: -
j_call: TRBJ2-6
v_call: TRBV7-6
d_call: -
cdr3_nt: TGTGCCAGCAGCGGAACTCGGAGGCCTGGGGCCAACGTCCTGACTTTC
cdr3_aa: CASSGTRRPGANVLTF

cdr3_length: 15
clone_size: -
j_call: TRBJ1-3
v_call: TRBV25-1
d_call: -
cdr3_nt: TGTGCCAGCAGTTACCTAGCGGACGGACGGAACACCATATATTTT
cdr3_aa: CASSYLADGRNTIYF

cdr3_length: 16
clone_size: -
j_call: TRBJ2-7
v_call: TRBV7-9
d_call: -
cdr3_nt: TGCGCCAGCAGCCAAGATGGGTCCCAGGGATCCTACGAGCAGTACTTC
cdr3_aa: CASSQDGSQGSYEQYF

cdr3_length: 18
clone_size: -
j_call: TRBJ1-5
v_call: TRBV24-1
d_call: TRBD1
cdr3_nt: TGTGCCACCAGTGACCCAGGGACAGGGGGTTGGGGCAATCAGCCCCAGCATTTT
cdr3_aa: CATSDPGTGGWGNQPQHF

cdr3_length: 11
clone_size: -
j_call: TRBJ1-1
v_call: TRBV29-1
d_call: -
cdr3_nt: TGCAGCTTGGAGCTGGACACTGAAGCTTTCTTT
cdr3_aa: CSLELDTEAFF

cdr3_length: 15
clone_size: -
j_call: TRBJ2-2
v_call: TRBV9
d_call: -
cdr3_nt: TGTGCCAGCAGCCCGAGACTTCTGAACACCGGGGAGCTGTTTTTT
cdr3_aa: CASSPRLLNTGELFF

cdr3_length: 15
clone_size: many
j_call: TRBJ2-5
v_call: TRBV12-3/TRBV12-4
d_call: -
cdr3_nt: TGTGCCAGCAGTTTGATGGGCTCAGGCCAAGAGACCCAGTACTTC
cdr3_aa: CASSLMGSGQETQYF

cdr3_length: 13
clone_size: many
j_call: TRBJ1-1
v_call: TRBV20-1
d_call: -
cdr3_nt: TGCAGTGCTCGAAGACAGATGAACACTGAAGCTTTCTTT
cdr3_aa: CSARRQMNTEAFF

cdr3_length: 17
clone_size: -
j_call: TRBJ1-3
v_call: TRBV15
d_call: -
cdr3_nt: TGTGCCACCAGCAGAGATTCAGGAAGGGGCGCTGGAAACACCATATATTTT
cdr3_aa: CATSRDSGRGAGNTIYF

cdr3_length: 16
clone_size: few
j_call: TRBJ1-4
v_call: TRBV2
d_call: TRBD1
cdr3_nt: TGTGCCAATGGGGACAGGAGGTTTGGTGCGAGTGAAAAACTGTTTTTT
cdr3_aa: CANGDRRFGASEKLFF

cdr3_length: 15
clone_size: few
j_call: TRBJ1-4
v_call: TRBV7-2
d_call: TRBD1
cdr3_nt: TGTGCCAGCCGCCGCACAGGGGTTACTAATGAAAAACTGTTTTTT
cdr3_aa: CASRRTGVTNEKLFF

cdr3_length: 15
clone_size: few
j_call: TRBJ1-1
v_call: TRBV20-1
d_call: -
cdr3_nt: TGCAGTGCCCCAAACCCCGGACAGCTGAACACTGAAGCTTTCTTT
cdr3_aa: CSAPNPGQLNTEAFF

cdr3_length: 13
clone_size: -
j_call: TRBJ1-4
v_call: TRBV29-1
d_call: -
cdr3_nt: TGCAGCGTTGGACATTCTAACAGTGAAAAACTGTTTTTT
cdr3_aa: CSVGHSNSEKLFF

cdr3_length: 13
clone_size: -
j_call: TRBJ1-1
v_call: TRBV29-1
d_call: -
cdr3_nt: TGCAGCGTTGAAGGGACCCGGGGGACAGAAGCTTTCTTT
cdr3_aa: CSVEGTRGTEAFF

cdr3_length: 12
clone_size: -
j_call: TRBJ1-2
v_call: TRBV25-1
d_call: -
cdr3_nt: TGTGCCAGCAGATCAACAGGACGCGGCTACACCTTC
cdr3_aa: CASRSTGRGYTF

cdr3_length: 15
clone_size: few
j_call: TRBJ2-7
v_call: TRBV10-3
d_call: TRBD2
cdr3_nt: TGTGCCAGCAGAGACCTAGCGGGAGGGCGAGGCGAGCAGTACTTC
cdr3_aa: CASRDLAGGRGEQYF

cdr3_length: 15
clone_size: -
j_call: TRBJ2-5
v_call: TRBV19
d_call: TRBD2
cdr3_nt: TGTGCCAGTAGTGCTGGGACTAGAGGGGCAGAGACCCAGTACTTC
cdr3_aa: CASSAGTRGAETQYF

cdr3_length: 12
clone_size: -
j_call: TRBJ2-7
v_call: TRBV25-1
d_call: -
cdr3_nt: TGTGCCAGCAGTGAATTCGCTGGCGAGCAGTACTTC
cdr3_aa: CASSEFAGEQYF

cdr3_length: 16
clone_size: few
j_call: TRBJ2-2
v_call: TRBV19
d_call: -
cdr3_nt: TGTGCCAGTAGTACAAAGGGACCCTTGAACACCGGGGAGCTGTTTTTT
cdr3_aa: CASSTKGPLNTGELFF

cdr3_length: 12
clone_size: -
j_call: TRBJ1-1
v_call: TRBV20-1
d_call: -
cdr3_nt: TGCACTGCAAAGAGCCCGGGGGCCGAAGCTTTCTTT
cdr3_aa: CTAKSPGAEAFF